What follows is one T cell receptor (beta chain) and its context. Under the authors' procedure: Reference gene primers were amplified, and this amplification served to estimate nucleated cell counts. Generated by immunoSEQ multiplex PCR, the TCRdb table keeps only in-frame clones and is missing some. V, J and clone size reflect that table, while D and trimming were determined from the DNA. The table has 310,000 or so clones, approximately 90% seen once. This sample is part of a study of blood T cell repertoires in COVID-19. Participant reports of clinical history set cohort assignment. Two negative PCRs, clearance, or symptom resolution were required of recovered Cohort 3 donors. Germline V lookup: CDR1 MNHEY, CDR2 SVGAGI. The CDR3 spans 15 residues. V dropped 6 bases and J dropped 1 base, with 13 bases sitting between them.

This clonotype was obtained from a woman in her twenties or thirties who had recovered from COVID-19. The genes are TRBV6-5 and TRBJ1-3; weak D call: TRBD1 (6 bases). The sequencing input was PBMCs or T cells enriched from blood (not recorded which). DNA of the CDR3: TGTGCCAGCAGCTTCAGGGGTCCTTCTGGAAACACCATATATTTT. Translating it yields CASSFRGPSGNTIYF.